Below are 8 T cell receptor delta chains sequenced from a single sample in a study of Vδ1+ human thymocytes (dated by TCRdb to the late 2010s). On the study overall, not on this receptor specifically: The thymic TRG and TRD repertoires appeared highly polyclonal, with Gaussian CDR3 length distributions, in contrast to the oligoclonal repertoires of peripheral blood.

The data were produced on an Illumina MiSeq. RNA extraction was performed with the RNeasy mini kit, and reverse transcription was done with Superscript III. Multiplex PCR was used to generate CDR3 amplicons, with pooled V-gene forward primers and a constant-region reverse primer carrying Illumina adaptor overhangs. TCRdb reprocessed the public data with the CATT caller; entries with the same nucleotide sequence were combined afterwards. This sample has some 23,000 delta-chain clones in its table, and approximately 30% of those were observed once. 1.5% to 2% of the sample goes to the ten largest clones. These receptors have no known antigen. The specimen was Vdelta1+ gamma-delta thymocytes from the thymus. This specimen's cell subset or site label, interpreted: FACS-sorted CD3+ TCRalphabeta- TCRVdelta1+ TCRVdelta2- thymocytes. Source of these receptors: a boy under two years old who had congenital heart surgery.

This clone has more than one count but fewer than ten. V and J are TRDV1 and TRDJ1; D is unclear. Trimming cost V 3 bases and J 4 bases, with 15 bases left between them. CDR3 length: 15 residues. Germline CDR1 TSWWSYY, CDR2 QGS. CDR3 in DNA: TGTGCTCTTGGGGAGGACCCTGCTTTTATCGATAAACTCATCTTT. Amino acid sequence: CALGEDPAFIDKLIF.

V usage is TRDV1 and J usage is TRDJ1; maybe TRDD2 (6 bases). The ends were cut back, 5 bases at V and 5 bases at J, with 21 bases in the middle. This CDR3 contains 16 residues. Germline V gene lookup returns CDR1 TSWWSYY and CDR2 QGS. CDR3 amino acids: CALGPAFRGWADKLIF. In DNA form, the CDR3 reads TGTGCTCTTGGGCCGGCCTTCCGTGGCTGGGCTGATAAACTCATCTTT.

Of note for this clone: With only one base between it and a far larger clone, this is likely a read error. This sequence joins TRDV2 and TRDJ2; 8 nucleotides agree with TRDD3. Looked up from germline, CDR1 is GEAIGNYY and CDR2 is EKD. With 7 bases clipped from V and 6 bases from J, the junction kept 21 bases outside the gene matches. There are 18 residues in the CDR3. The DNA of the CDR3 is TGTGCCTGCGATTACCCAAACATCGTACTGGGGGTCCCAGCACAACTCTTCTTT. The encoded protein is CACDYPNIVLGVPAQLFF.

The chain combines TRDV1 with TRDJ1; D not certain. This CDR3 is built from 16 residues. Deletions cut 4 bases from V and 2 bases from J, with 17 bases between. Germline V lookup: CDR1 TSWWSYY, CDR2 QGS. CDR3 amino acids: CALGVWSIARTDKLIF. Here the CDR3 DNA reads TGTGCTCTTGGGGTCTGGTCGATCGCCAGGACCGATAAACTCATCTTT.

This clone was seen once. A much larger clonotype is one base distant, so this may be a read error. V and J are TRDV1 and TRDJ1; unclear D gene. Trimming stripped 2 bases from V and 0 bases from J, with 7 bases between. Germline CDR1 and CDR2: TSWWSYY and QGS. This CDR3 has 14 residues. CDR3 nucleotides: TGTGCTCTTGGGGAAAGCGGGTACACCGATAAACTCATCTTT. Amino acid sequence: CALGESGYTDKLIF.

The chain is built from TRDV1 and TRDJ1; 7 nucleotides line up with TRDD3. The V gene's germline CDR1 is TSWWSYY and CDR2 QGS. This CDR3 spans 25 amino acids. Trimming removed 4 bases from V and 0 bases from J; junction bases left unmatched: 35. CDR3 sequence: CALGGSTSLTVRTGDWGLYTDKLIF. The CDR3 DNA follows: TGTGCTCTTGGGGGAAGTACGTCCCTTACTGTACGTACCGGAGACTGGGGCCTGTACACCGATAAACTCATCTTT.

V is TRDV1 and J is TRDJ1, with 13 nucleotides matching TRDD3. CDR3 length equals 22 residues. The V gene's germline CDR1 is TSWWSYY and CDR2 QGS. Germline trimming cut 1 base from V and 0 bases from J; bases unmatched to any gene: 17. The CDR3 sequence is CALGEPLFPRVLGDTDTDKLIF. The DNA for the CDR3 is TGTGCTCTTGGGGAACCCCTCTTCCCCCGTGTACTGGGGGATACGGACACCGATAAACTCATCTTT.

This clone was observed a handful of times. A read error is possible here, since a much larger clone lies one base away. Other nucleotide sequences in the sample specify the same CDR3. The rearrangement links TRDV1 to TRDJ1, with D perhaps matching TRDD3 (5 bases). Germline-derived CDR1 and CDR2 are TSWWSYY and QGS. The length of the CDR3 is 15 residues. The DNA for the CDR3 is TGTGCCCTTGGGGAATCAGCTTGGGCCACCGATAAACTCATCTTT. Its protein product is CALGESAWATDKLIF.